The 26 T cell receptor beta chains reported below all come from one sample, sequenced in a study of blood T cell repertoires in COVID-19. The assay was immunoSEQ multiplex PCR, and TCRdb's table has in-frame clones only and misses some. The repertoire consists of some 130,000 clones, with around nine tenths occurring once and the leading ten covering roughly 10%. The sample consisted of peripheral blood. The receptor set was obtained from a woman aged 70-85 years with COVID-19, enrolled during active disease.

The chain combines TRBV23-1 with TRBJ2-7; possibly TRBD1 for D (6 bases). TRBV23-1 is an open reading frame, and its role is uncertain. V shed 4 bases and J shed 2 bases, with 21 bases lying between them. The CDR3 consists of 17 residues. The CDR3 reads CASSRTQGPPRTYEQYF. The CDR3 nucleotides are TGCGCCAGCAGTCGAACACAGGGTCCTCCTAGGACCTACGAGCAGTACTTC.

The CDR3 region has the DNA TGTGCCAGCAGCGTAGGACTAGCGGGGGAGAAGGAGCAGTACTTC. It specifies CASSVGLAGEKEQYF. V and J are TRBV9 and TRBJ2-7, with TRBD2 matching 12 bases. Trimming at V came to 0 bases and at J to 7 bases, leaving 5 bases not matched to a gene. The CDR3 contains 15 residues. Germline CDR1 reads SGDLS; CDR2 reads YYNGEE.

The chain combines TRBV28 with TRBJ1-5; 9 bases match TRBD1. V lost 5 bases, J lost 8 bases, and 10 bases stayed unmatched. This CDR3 region has 15 residues. In germline, CDR1 is MDHEN, CDR2 SYDVKM. The CDR3 here is CASSEPGQGLEPQHF. The CDR3 DNA follows: TGTGCCAGCAGTGAACCGGGACAGGGTTTGGAGCCCCAGCATTTT.

This rearrangement joins TRBV18 to TRBJ2-3, with 12 bases aligning to TRBD1. Trimming cost V 7 bases and J 3 bases; bases outside gene matches: 5. The CDR3 totals 15 residues. Germline V lookup: CDR1 KGHSH, CDR2 LQKENI. The CDR3 is CASLPGQGATDTQYF. The CDR3, as DNA: TGTGCCAGCTTACCGGGACAGGGGGCAACAGATACGCAGTATTTT.

This rearrangement joins TRBV6-6 to TRBJ1-1; no firm D call. Deletions cut 5 bases from V and 1 base from J, with 11 bases between. Germline values: CDR1 MNHNY, CDR2 SVGAGI (reference sequence). The CDR3 is 14 residues long. The CDR3 bases are TGTGCCAGCAGTCCACCGTCAGGGAACACTGAAGCTTTCTTT. The encoded protein is CASSPPSGNTEAFF.

V is TRBV29-1 and J is TRBJ1-1; D unclear. V lost 6 bases, J lost 5 bases, and 19 bases lay in between. The CDR3 consists of 14 residues. Germline V lookup: CDR1 SQVTM, CDR2 ANQGSEA. The CDR3 DNA reads TGCAGCGTCCATGATCGACGGGGTAGGACTGAAGCTTTCTTT. This encodes CSVHDRRGRTEAFF.

J is TRBJ1-2 and V is TRBV3-1 (or the pseudogene TRBV3-2), with 10 nucleotides matching TRBD1. The germline V gene encodes CDR1 LGHDT and CDR2 YNNKEL (reference sequence). After removal of 6 bases from V and 4 bases from J, the junction contained 5 bases not matched to a gene. This CDR3 has 14 residues. The CDR3 coding sequence is TGTGCCAGCAGTCCTAGGGACAGGGGCTATGGCTACACCTTC. Its protein is CASSPRDRGYGYTF.

This chain uses TRBV10-2 with TRBJ2-7; 9 nucleotides line up with TRBD1. Per germline, CDR1 WSHSY and CDR2 SAAADI. This CDR3 has 15 residues. V lost 6 bases, J lost 3 bases, and 9 bases stayed unmatched. This chain's CDR3 is CASRELRDRDYEQYF. The CDR3 region has the DNA TGCGCCAGCAGGGAACTCCGGGACAGGGACTACGAGCAGTACTTC.

The V call is TRBV5-1, the J call TRBJ1-6; the D is unclear. V was pared by 3 bases and J by 0 bases, with 7 bases between. The CDR3 is 15 residues long. Germline CDR1 and CDR2: SGHRS and YFSETQ. The CDR3 spells CASSSGDSYNSPLHF. Written as DNA, the CDR3 is TGCGCCAGCAGCTCCGGAGACTCCTATAATTCACCCCTCCACTTT. The whole variable domain, filled in from reference TRBV5-1 and TRBJ1-6, reads KAGVTQTPRYLIKTRGQQVTLSCSPISGHRSVSWYQQTPGQGLQFLFEYFSETQRNKGNFPGRFSGRQFSNSRSEMNVSTLELGDSALYLCASSSGDSYNSPLHFGNGTRLTVT.

The chain couples TRBV7-9 to TRBJ2-3, with 10 positions matching TRBD2. Per germline, CDR1 SEHNR and CDR2 FQNEAQ (reference sequence). The CDR3 is 13 amino acids. The V segment lost 6 bases and the J segment 5 bases; nucleotides outside the gene matches: 2. The CDR3 nucleotides read TGTGCCAGCAGGAGCGGGGGGGTAGATACGCAGTATTTT. Translating it yields CASRSGGVDTQYF.

V and J are TRBV7-8 and TRBJ2-5; D unclear. CDR3 length: 14 residues. In germline, CDR1 is SGHVS, CDR2 FQNEAQ. The ends were cut back, 5 bases at V and 5 bases at J, with 15 bases in the middle. DNA for the CDR3: TGTGCCAGCAGCCCCAGCCTAGATCCCGAGACCCAGTACTTC. As protein: CASSPSLDPETQYF.

CDR3 nucleotide sequence: TGTGCCAGCTCACCCTCAGGGTGGGGTACTGAAGCTTTCTTT. Its protein product is CASSPSGWGTEAFF. This chain links TRBV18 with TRBJ1-1; D is possibly TRBD1 (5 bases). Germline-derived CDR1 and CDR2 are KGHSH and LQKENI. Trimming left V 3 bases short and J 5 bases short, with 13 bases between. This CDR3 spans 14 amino acids.

V is TRBV11-2 and J is TRBJ2-3; D is unresolved. Germline lookup yields CDR1 SGHAT and CDR2 FQNNGV. The length of the CDR3 is 16 residues. V dropped 5 bases and J dropped 1 base, with 16 bases sitting between them. CDR3 bases: TGTGCCAGCAGCCAACTCCGAGCACCGGGCACAGATACGCAGTATTTT. This encodes CASSQLRAPGTDTQYF.

This chain connects TRBV6-1 to TRBJ2-7; TRBD2 matches 8 bases. The CDR3 contains 16 residues. The V segment lost 0 bases and the J segment 3 bases; nucleotides outside the gene matches: 7. Germline lookup yields CDR1 MNHNS and CDR2 SASEGT. CDR3 protein: CASSEAGQRGNYEQYF. The CDR3 nucleotides read TGTGCCAGCAGTGAAGCGGGCCAGCGGGGGAACTACGAGCAGTACTTC.

The chain combines TRBV18 with TRBJ1-1; perhaps TRBD1 as D (6 bases). Trimming took 3 bases from V and 5 from J, leaving 16 bases between them. The CDR3 extends over 15 amino acids. In germline, CDR1 is KGHSH, CDR2 LQKENI. CDR3 in DNA: TGTGCCAGCTCACCCCTGTACAGGGATGGAACTGAAGCTTTCTTT. It specifies CASSPLYRDGTEAFF.

V usage is TRBV30 and J usage is TRBJ1-6; D remains unclear. This CDR3 contains 13 residues. V dropped 4 bases and J dropped 4 bases, with 8 bases sitting between them. Looked up from germline, CDR1 is GTSNPN and CDR2 is SVGIG (reference sequence). As DNA, the CDR3 is TGTGCCTGGACCCCCCAGTATAATTCACCCCTCCACTTT. Protein: CAWTPQYNSPLHF.

The table lists this clone with a few counts. V usage is TRBV30 and J usage is TRBJ1-4; possibly TRBD1 for D (5 bases). Trimming took 3 bases from V and 4 from J, leaving 9 bases between them. The CDR3 covers 13 residues. CDR1 and CDR2 (germline): GTSNPN, SVGIG (reference sequence). The CDR3 sequence: CAWRGEYNEKLFF. Here the CDR3 DNA reads TGTGCCTGGAGAGGGGAATATAATGAAAAACTGTTTTTT.

This chain joins TRBV5-6 and TRBJ2-5, with a weak D call TRBD1 (6 bases). This CDR3 region has 15 residues. In germline, CDR1 is SGHDT, CDR2 YYEEEE. Trimming shortened V by 4 bases and J by 3 bases, and 16 bases separated the two germline ends. As DNA, the CDR3 is TGTGCCAGCAGCAACCTGGGGACAAAGAAAGAGACCCAGTACTTC. It specifies CASSNLGTKKETQYF.

The chain uses TRBV24-1 and TRBJ1-2, with TRBD1 as a possible D gene (5 bases). The V and J ends lost 9 bases and 5 bases respectively, with 12 bases between them. The germline gives CDR1 KGHDR, CDR2 SFDVKD. CDR3 size: 12 residues. Written as DNA, the CDR3 is TGTGCCACCTCGCGAAGGGGATATGGCTACACCTTC. It yields the protein CATSRRGYGYTF.

V is TRBV24-1 and J is TRBJ2-5; D is ambiguous. Trimming removed 9 bases at V and 7 bases at J, with 26 bases between. The CDR3 has 16 amino acids. Germline loops: CDR1 KGHDR, CDR2 SFDVKD. The CDR3 DNA reads as TGTGCCACCGAAGACTTAGGAAGAGGATCTACTCGGACCCAGTACTTC. Translated: CATEDLGRGSTRTQYF.

This chain links TRBV5-1 with TRBJ1-3, with D unclear. Trimming removed 3 bases at V and 0 bases at J, with 13 bases between. The CDR3 covers 16 residues. Germline-derived CDR1 and CDR2 are SGHRS and YFSETQ. As DNA, the CDR3 is TGCGCCAGCAGCTCGACCGACGGAGGCTCTGGAAACACCATATATTTT. This gives the protein CASSSTDGGSGNTIYF.

This chain connects TRBV14 to TRBJ2-5; TRBD2 is a possible D gene (5 bases). V lost 1 base and J 7 bases, leaving 7 bases between the germline ends. CDR3 length equals 12 residues. Looked up from germline, CDR1 is SGHDN and CDR2 is FVKESK. In DNA form, the CDR3 reads TGTGCCAGCAGCCAAGGCGGAGGGACCCAGTACTTC. Protein: CASSQGGGTQYF.

The gene calls are TRBV18 and TRBJ2-7; D call uncertain. Germline lookup yields CDR1 KGHSH and CDR2 LQKENI. The V end was cut by 2 bases, the J end by 2 bases, with 13 bases between. CDR3 size: 15 residues. CDR3: CASSPGRGRTYEQYF. CDR3 nucleotide sequence: TGTGCCAGCTCACCAGGTCGAGGTCGGACCTACGAGCAGTACTTC.

This clone was seen only once. The CDR3: CASSTGVEQYF. The CDR3 DNA is TGTGCCAGCAGCACAGGGGTCGAGCAGTACTTC. The chain links TRBV14 to TRBJ2-7; 7 bases match TRBD1. CDR3 size: 11 residues. Germline values: CDR1 SGHDN, CDR2 FVKESK. V dropped 5 bases and J dropped 6; count of bases not matched to a gene: 1. Variable domain in full (rest from reference TRBV14 and TRBJ2-7): EAGVTQFPSHSVIEKGQTVTLRCDPISGHDNLYWYRRVMGKEIKFLLHFVKESKQDESGMPNNRFLAERTGGTYSTLKVQPAELEDSGVYFCASSTGVEQYFGPGTRLTVT.

J is TRBJ1-2 and V is TRBV28; 8 bases map to TRBD1. CDR1 and CDR2 from the germline V gene are MDHEN and SYDVKM. Trimming at V came to 7 bases and at J to 3 bases, leaving 10 bases not matched to a gene. The length of the CDR3 is 15 residues. The CDR3 loop reads CASTSPGQDHYGYTF. Written as DNA, the CDR3 is TGTGCCAGCACCTCTCCGGGACAGGACCACTATGGCTACACCTTC.

The J gene is TRBJ2-1, the V gene TRBV6-5, with 7 bases aligning to TRBD1. The CDR3 is 12 amino acids. V gave up 5 bases and J gave up 11 bases; unmatched junction bases: 6. Germline values: CDR1 MNHEY, CDR2 SVGAGI. CDR3 DNA sequence: TGTGCCAGCAGTCCTACAGGGGCACAGCAGTTCTTC. As protein: CASSPTGAQQFF.